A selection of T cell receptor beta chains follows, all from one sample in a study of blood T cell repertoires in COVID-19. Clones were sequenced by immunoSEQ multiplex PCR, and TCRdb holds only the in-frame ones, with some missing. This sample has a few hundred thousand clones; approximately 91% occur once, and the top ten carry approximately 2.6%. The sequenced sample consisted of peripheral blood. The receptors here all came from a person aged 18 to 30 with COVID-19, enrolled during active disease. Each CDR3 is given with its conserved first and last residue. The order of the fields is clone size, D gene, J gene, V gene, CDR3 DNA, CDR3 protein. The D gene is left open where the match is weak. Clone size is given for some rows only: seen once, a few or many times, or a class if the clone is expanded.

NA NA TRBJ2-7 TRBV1 TGCACCAGCAGCCAAAGGAGGGACAGAGACTACGAGCAGTACTTC CTSSQRRDRDYEQYF
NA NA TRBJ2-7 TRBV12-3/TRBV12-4 TGTGCCAGCAGTTTTCACCGGGACTACGAGCAGTACTTC CASSFHRDYEQYF
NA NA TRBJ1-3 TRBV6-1 TGTGCCAGCAGTGAGGCTCCATGGTCTGGAAACACCATATATTTT CASSEAPWSGNTIYF
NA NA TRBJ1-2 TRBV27 TGTGCCAGCAGTCCGTCCAACAGGGCGAACTATGGCTACACCTTC CASSPSNRANYGYTF
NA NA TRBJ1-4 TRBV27 TGTGCCAGCAGATCCAACATACCAGGGGTGGAACATGAAAAACTGTTTTTT CASRSNIPGVEHEKLFF
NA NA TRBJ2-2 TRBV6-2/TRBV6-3 TGTGCCAGCAGTTCAGGGGCGGACACCGGGGAGCTGTTTTTT CASSSGADTGELFF
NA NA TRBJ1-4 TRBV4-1 TGCGCCAGCAGCCAAGTTATCGAAAAACTGTTTTTT CASSQVIEKLFF
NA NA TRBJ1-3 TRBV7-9 TGTGCCAGCAGCCCGGCCGGCAGGGTAGACACCATATATTTT CASSPAGRVDTIYF
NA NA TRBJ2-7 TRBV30 TGTGCCTGGAAGGGACTCTCCTACGAGCAGTACTTC CAWKGLSYEQYF
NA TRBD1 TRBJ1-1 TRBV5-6 TGTGCCAGCAGCGGAGGGACAGCTGAAGCTTTCTTT CASSGGTAEAFF
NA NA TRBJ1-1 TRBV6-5 TGTGCCAGCACGGGAACCACTGAAGCTTTCTTT CASTGTTEAFF
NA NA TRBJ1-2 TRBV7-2 TGTGCCAGCAGCGCGGTACAGGGCGGTGGCTACACCTTC CASSAVQGGGYTF
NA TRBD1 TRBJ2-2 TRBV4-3 TGCGCCAGCAGCCAGGATAGACAGGGCGCTGGCGGGGAGCTGTTTTTT CASSQDRQGAGGELFF
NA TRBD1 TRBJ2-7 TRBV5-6 TGTGCCAGCAGCTTGGACAGGGGCGGGGAGCAGTACTTC CASSLDRGGEQYF
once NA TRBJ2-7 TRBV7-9 TGTGCCAGCAGCCCAGGGGCAGGGAACGAGCAGTACTTC CASSPGAGNEQYF
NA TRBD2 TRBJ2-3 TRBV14 TGTGCCAGCAGCCAAGGTCCTAGCGGGATGAGGTCCTGGACAGATACGCAGTATTTT CASSQGPSGMRSWTDTQYF
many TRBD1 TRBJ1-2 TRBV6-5 TGTGCCAGCAGTTACCACAGGGGTGGCTACACCTTC CASSYHRGGYTF
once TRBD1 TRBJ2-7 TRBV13 TGTGCCAGCAGCTTTGGACAGGGGGCGGAAGAGCAGTACTTC CASSFGQGAEEQYF
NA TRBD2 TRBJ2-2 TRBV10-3 TGTGCCATCAGGACCGGGACTAGCGGGAGGGCCCGGCCCGGGGAGCTGTTTTTT CAIRTGTSGRARPGELFF
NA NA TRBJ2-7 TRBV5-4 TGTGCCAGCAGCTTGTTTTCAGCGGGCTACGAGCAGTACTTC CASSLFSAGYEQYF
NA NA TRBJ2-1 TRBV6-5 TGTGCCAGCAGTTACTCGGGACTGGGGAATGAGCAGTTCTTC CASSYSGLGNEQFF
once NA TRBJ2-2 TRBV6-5 TGTGCCAGCATGGTTAACAGGAACACCGGGGAGCTGTTTTTT CASMVNRNTGELFF
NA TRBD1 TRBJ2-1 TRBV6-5 TGTGCCAGCAGTTATACTCCAGGGGGATTCTACAATGAGCAGTTCTTC CASSYTPGGFYNEQFF
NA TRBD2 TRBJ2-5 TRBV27 TGTGCCAGCAGTTTCACGGGGGGGAAGCAAGAGACCCAGTACTTC CASSFTGGKQETQYF
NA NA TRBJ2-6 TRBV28 TGTGCCAGCCAGCGAACTGGGGCCAACGTCCTGACTTTC CASQRTGANVLTF
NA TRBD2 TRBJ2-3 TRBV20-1 TGCAGTGCTAGTGGTGGCGGGAGAGTAGATACGCAGTATTTT CSASGGGRVDTQYF
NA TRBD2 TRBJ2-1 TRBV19 TGTGCCAGTAGTATAACAGCGGGAGGTCACAATGAGCAGTTCTTC CASSITAGGHNEQFF
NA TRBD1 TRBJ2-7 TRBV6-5 TGTGCCAGCTCCCGTTCTGGGACAGGGGACTACGAGCAGTACTTC CASSRSGTGDYEQYF
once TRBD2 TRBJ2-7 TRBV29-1 TGCAGCGTTGCTTTTGGACTAGCGGCCTACGAGCAGTACTTC CSVAFGLAAYEQYF
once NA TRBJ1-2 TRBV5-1 TGCGCCAGCAGCCCCGGGACAAGTAACTATGGCTACACCTTC CASSPGTSNYGYTF
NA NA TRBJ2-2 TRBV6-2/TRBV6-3 TGTGCCAGCAGTTATCCGAAGGGGTCCAACACCGGGGAGCTGTTTTTT CASSYPKGSNTGELFF
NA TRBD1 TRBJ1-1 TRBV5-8 TGTGCCAGCAGCCTGGGGTCCCGTTTCATCAGACAGGGCGAAGCTTTCTTT CASSLGSRFIRQGEAFF
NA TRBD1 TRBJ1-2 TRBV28 TGTGCCAGCAGCCTTACAGGGGATAGTGGTGGCTACACCTTC CASSLTGDSGGYTF
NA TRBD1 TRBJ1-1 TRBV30 TGTGCCTGGAGTGACACAGGGGGTCACACTGAAGCTTTCTTT CAWSDTGGHTEAFF
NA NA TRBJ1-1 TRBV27 TGTGCCAGCAGAACATTTAGCGGGGCGGGCATGAACACTGAAGCTTTCTTT CASRTFSGAGMNTEAFF
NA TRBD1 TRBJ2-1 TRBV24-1 TGTGCCACCAGTGATTTGCCCGACAGGGATGGGACGCAGTTCTTC CATSDLPDRDGTQFF
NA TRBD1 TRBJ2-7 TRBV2 TGTGCCAGCACAGGACAGGCCGCCTACGAGCAGTACTTC CASTGQAAYEQYF
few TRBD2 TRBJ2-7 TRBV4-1 TGCGCCAGCAGCCAATCTAGCGGCTCCTACGAGCAGTACTTC CASSQSSGSYEQYF
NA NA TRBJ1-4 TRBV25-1 TGTGCCAGCAGTGCCACAGGCTCCCTAAATGAAAAACTGTTTTTT CASSATGSLNEKLFF
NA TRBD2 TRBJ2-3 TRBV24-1 TGTGCCACCAGTGATCCGACTAGCGGGGGAACGGCAGATACGCAGTATTTT CATSDPTSGGTADTQYF
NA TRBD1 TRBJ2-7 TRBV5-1 TGCGCCAGCAGCTTGGCAGACAGGGGTTCCTACGAGCAGTACTTC CASSLADRGSYEQYF
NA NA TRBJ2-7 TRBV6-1 TGTGCCAGCAGTGACAGGTACTACGAGCAGTACTTC CASSDRYYEQYF
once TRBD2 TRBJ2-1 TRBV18 TGTGCCAGCTCACCACTAGCGGGAAGCCTGAACGGGCAGTTCTTC CASSPLAGSLNGQFF
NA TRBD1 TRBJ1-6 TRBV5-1 TGCGCCAGCAGGACCGCGGGACAGGTTGGCTGGACCCTCCACTTT CASRTAGQVGWTLHF
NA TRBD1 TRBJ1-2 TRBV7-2 TGTGCCAGCAGCGTACAGGGGGCCTATGGCTACACCTTC CASSVQGAYGYTF
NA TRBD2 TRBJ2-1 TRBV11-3 TGTGCCAGCAGCCCGGGGAGCGGGAGGGACAATGAGCAGTTCTTC CASSPGSGRDNEQFF
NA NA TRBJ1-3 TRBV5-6 TGTGCCAGCAGCTCCCTACTCGACAGCTTCGGAAACACCATATATTTT CASSSLLDSFGNTIYF
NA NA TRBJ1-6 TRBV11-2 TGTGCCAGCAGCTTAGATAGGCAGGGTAATTCACCCCTCCACTTT CASSLDRQGNSPLHF